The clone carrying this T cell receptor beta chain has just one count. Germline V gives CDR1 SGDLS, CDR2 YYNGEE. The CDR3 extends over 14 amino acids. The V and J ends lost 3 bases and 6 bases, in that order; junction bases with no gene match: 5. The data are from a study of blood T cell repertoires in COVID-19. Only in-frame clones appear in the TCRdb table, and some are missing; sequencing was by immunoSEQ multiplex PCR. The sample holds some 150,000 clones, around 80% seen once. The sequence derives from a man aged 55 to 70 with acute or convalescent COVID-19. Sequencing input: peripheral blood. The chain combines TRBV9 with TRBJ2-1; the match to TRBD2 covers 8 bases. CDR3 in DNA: TGTGCCAGCAGCGCAGCCGGGACTAGCAATGAGCAGTTCTTC. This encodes CASSAAGTSNEQFF. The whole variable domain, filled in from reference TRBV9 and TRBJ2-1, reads DSGVTQTPKHLITATGQRVTLRCSPRSGDLSVYWYQQSLDQGLQFLIQYYNGEERAKGNILERFSAQQFPDLHSELNLSSLELGDSALYFCASSAAGTSNEQFFGPGTRLTVL.